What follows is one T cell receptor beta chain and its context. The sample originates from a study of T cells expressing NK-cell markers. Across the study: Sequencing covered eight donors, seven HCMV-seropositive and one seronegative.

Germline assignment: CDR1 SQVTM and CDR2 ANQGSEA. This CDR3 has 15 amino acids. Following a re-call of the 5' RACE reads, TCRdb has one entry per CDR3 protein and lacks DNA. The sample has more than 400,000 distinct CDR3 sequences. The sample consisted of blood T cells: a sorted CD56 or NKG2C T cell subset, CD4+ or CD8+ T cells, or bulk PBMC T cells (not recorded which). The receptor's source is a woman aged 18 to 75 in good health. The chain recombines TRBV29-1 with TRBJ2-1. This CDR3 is CSAKEVQSPYNEQFF.